These T cell receptor beta chains were read from a single sample in a study of blood T cell repertoires in COVID-19. Sequenced by immunoSEQ multiplex PCR; TCRdb stores in-frame clones only, minus some. The repertoire holds tens of thousands of clones, with about four fifths as singletons. Sequenced: peripheral blood. The receptors originated from an older man with acute or convalescent COVID-19. Both conserved end residues are part of each CDR3. D genes are given only for firm matches. Size is stated for part of the rows, as once, few or many counts, or as a class when the clone is expanded.

length,size,D,V,CDR3
15,-,TRBD2,TRBV6-5,CASSRLAGTTGELFF
12,-,-,TRBV11-2,CASSLDGGPIYF
15,-,-,TRBV5-5,CASSFQVELNYGYTF
13,-,-,TRBV29-1,CSARTVYTDTQYF
15,-,-,TRBV4-2,CASSQGGLTGNEQFF
16,once,TRBD2,TRBV28,CASSLLGGSSYNEQFF
16,-,TRBD2,TRBV7-2,CASSLVGSGSSDTQYF
16,few,TRBD1,TRBV5-1,CASSFYGTGRSDTQYF
13,-,-,TRBV3-1/TRBV3-2,CASSQQASYEQYF
15,-,TRBD1,TRBV4-2,CASSQGDSPNQPQHF
17,-,TRBD2,TRBV11-2,CASSLGGLAGGSGELFF
17,-,TRBD2,TRBV7-6,CASSLGVAGTGAYEQFF
13,-,-,TRBV29-1,CSVDLGGYYGYTF
15,-,TRBD2,TRBV4-1,CASSQLAGSSYEQYF
14,-,TRBD1,TRBV3-1/TRBV3-2,CASSHGQGSYGYTF
14,-,-,TRBV24-1,CATSSPPHHHEQYF
15,-,TRBD1,TRBV18,CASSPQTGGYQPQHF
14,-,-,TRBV5-1,CASSLDRANTEAFF
13,-,-,TRBV6-6,CAITPGVGQPQHF
13,-,-,TRBV9,CASSRLSTDTQYF
13,-,-,TRBV5-1,CASSLSQGDGYTF
16,-,-,TRBV7-9,CASSPKTTPRTDTQYF
17,-,TRBD1,TRBV27,CASTPHGTGSWGNTQYF
15,-,-,TRBV5-5,CASRLGGTAHYEQYF
16,-,-,TRBV10-3,CAISESTGGYNSPLHF
14,-,-,TRBV5-1,CASSQTGSKYEQYF
14,-,TRBD1,TRBV19,CASSWDSSLQPQHF
15,-,TRBD1,TRBV7-9,CASSYGTGGPYEQYF
15,-,-,TRBV28,CASRSGTRRSAKLFF
13,-,-,TRBV6-5,CASSIRENQPQHF
13,-,-,TRBV30,CAWSWQGNQPQHF
15,-,TRBD2,TRBV5-1,CASRGTSGLYNEQFF
18,-,-,TRBV5-4,CASSSVPGTRRSTDTQYF
16,few,TRBD2,TRBV29-1,CSVRLWLAGNTGELFF
15,-,TRBD2,TRBV3-1/TRBV3-2,CASSQGAGIKNIQYF
12,-,-,TRBV12-3/TRBV12-4,CASSWTDTEAFF
15,-,-,TRBV2,CASSELGFTYNEQFF
15,-,TRBD2,TRBV10-3,CAISEGGTSGDEQFF
14,-,TRBD1,TRBV3-1/TRBV3-2,CASSPGQGASGYTF
16,-,TRBD1,TRBV28,CASRGQGGRGNQPQHF
16,-,TRBD2,TRBV24-1,CATSDPGLAGGDTQYF
13,-,-,TRBV28,CASSLGQYYEQYF
18,-,TRBD2,TRBV7-6,CASSLDPTSGSVRDEQFF
15,-,-,TRBV7-9,CASSLAGSGYNEQFF
12,-,-,TRBV10-3,CAISEKGTEAFF
16,few,TRBD2,TRBV18,CASSPLAGGEHNEQFF